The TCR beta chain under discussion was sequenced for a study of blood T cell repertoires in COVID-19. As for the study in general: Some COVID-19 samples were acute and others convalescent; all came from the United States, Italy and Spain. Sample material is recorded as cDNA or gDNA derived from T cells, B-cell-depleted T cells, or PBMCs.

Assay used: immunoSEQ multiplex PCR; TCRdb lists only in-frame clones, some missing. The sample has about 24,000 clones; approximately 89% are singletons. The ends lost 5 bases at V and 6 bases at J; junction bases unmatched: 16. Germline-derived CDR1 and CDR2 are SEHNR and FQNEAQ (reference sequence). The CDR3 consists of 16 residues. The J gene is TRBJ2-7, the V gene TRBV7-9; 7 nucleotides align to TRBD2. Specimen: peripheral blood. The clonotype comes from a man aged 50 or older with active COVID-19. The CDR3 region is CASSPQLALADGEQYF. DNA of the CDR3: TGTGCCAGCAGCCCACAACTAGCGCTAGCAGATGGCGAGCAGTACTTC. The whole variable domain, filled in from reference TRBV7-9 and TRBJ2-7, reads DTGVSQNPRHKITKRGQNVTFRCDPISEHNRLYWYRQTLGQGPEFLTYFQNEAQLEKSRLLSDRFSAERPKGSFSTLEIQRTEQGDSAMYLCASSPQLALADGEQYFGPGTRLTVT.